A selection of T cell receptor beta chains follows, all from one sample in a study of T cell responses to AZD1222 COVID-19 vaccine. Sequenced by immunoSEQ multiplex PCR; TCRdb stores in-frame clones only, minus some. The profile shows some 170,000 clones, about 89% of them singletons. The sequenced sample was peripheral blood, obtained on day 0 of AZD1222 vaccination. The origin of the receptors is an adult in good health. The conserved cysteine and the conserved F or W are not part of the CDR3 here. The order of the fields is CDR3 protein, J gene, V gene.

ASSLSPSFRSTDTQY,TRBJ2-3,TRBV27
SGTRDTIGTEAF,TRBJ1-1,TRBV29-1
ASSRRTSASSYNEQF,TRBJ2-1,TRBV27
AITNTGASYGYT,TRBJ1-2,TRBV10-3
ASSYSKGSGYT,TRBJ1-2,TRBV6-5
ASSQGGGSGAGELF,TRBJ2-2,TRBV4-2
ASRGTGSSYEQY,TRBJ2-7,TRBV28
SAKPWDTIY,TRBJ1-3,TRBV20-1
ASSFRTSGVSDTQY,TRBJ2-3,TRBV11-3
ASSFGTGGVSPYGYT,TRBJ1-2,TRBV5-5
ASSPPGPRLH,TRBJ1-6,TRBV18
ASSRNLNYGYT,TRBJ1-2,TRBV25-1
ASRSRGLYTEAF,TRBJ1-1,TRBV6-5
ASKAGVQSPLH,TRBJ1-6,TRBV6-5
ASSPGPGALNTEAF,TRBJ1-1,TRBV6-2/TRBV6-3
ASSLALGGRNTEAF,TRBJ1-1,TRBV5-1
ASSPGLADSTDTQY,TRBJ2-3,TRBV18
ASSPPGGGRTLNEQF,TRBJ2-1,TRBV18
ASSADSFRADTQY,TRBJ2-3,TRBV28
ASSLLASGTYNEQF,TRBJ2-1,TRBV28
AISARRDSSSGANVLT,TRBJ2-6,TRBV10-3
ASSSTGTNYGYT,TRBJ1-2,TRBV5-1
ASSLNVGYGYT,TRBJ1-2,TRBV7-9
ASSSTVEEQY,TRBJ2-7,TRBV6-2/TRBV6-3
ASSAGGRGSEAF,TRBJ1-1,TRBV28
ASSFTASGNQPQH,TRBJ1-5,TRBV27
ASRVAAGWYGYT,TRBJ1-2,TRBV28
AISVSGGLGTEAF,TRBJ1-1,TRBV10-3
ASSSDSGNTEAF,TRBJ1-1,TRBV28
ASSTLRAAGNQPQH,TRBJ1-5,TRBV19
ASSQRTSGHTDTQY,TRBJ2-3,TRBV4-3
ASSYYSTRPSYEQY,TRBJ2-7,TRBV6-2/TRBV6-3